Described below is a single T cell receptor beta chain sequence and its context. Its antigen is unknown. This sample was taken from a study of radiotherapy plus CTLA-4 blockade in lung cancer. Study outcomes and limitations: TCR clones from tumors expanded in blood after radiotherapy plus ipilimumab. Early blood T cell clone dynamics reportedly forecast response best, with interferon-beta.

Clones were sequenced by immunoSEQ multiplex PCR, and TCRdb holds only the in-frame ones, with some missing. This table holds 15,000 to 20,000 clones, about 84% found once. The V end was cut by 5 bases, the J end by 0 bases, with 14 bases between. Germline loops: CDR1 SEHNR, CDR2 FQNEAQ (reference sequence). The CDR3 extends over 15 amino acids. The chain recombines TRBV7-9 with TRBJ2-7; D gene uncertain. This sequence was found in a human donor with non-small cell lung cancer whose response to radiotherapy plus ipilimumab could not be evaluated. The sample in question was peripheral blood, obtained from a patient treated with radiotherapy plus ipilimumab. The CDR3 coding sequence is TGTGCCAGCAGCCACCGCCTGGTCAGCTCCTACGAGCAGTACTTC. Protein product: CASSHRLVSSYEQYF.